A selection of T cell receptor beta chains follows, all from one sample in a study of post-analysis software for immune sequencing data. TCRdb re-analysed the PCR reads in MiXCR, keeping a single row per CDR3 protein. The sample has about 820,000 distinct CDR3 sequences, about 50% seen once. Sequenced: blood. The receptors stem from a girl between 10 and 17 years old with multiple sclerosis. Both conserved end residues are part of each CDR3. D genes are given only for firm matches. Clone size is shown for a subset of rows, as once, few, many or a class of expanded clone.

clone_size: -; v_call: TRBV6-1; j_call: TRBJ2-7; d_call: TRBD1; cdr3_aa: CASRGVGTVGPTYEQYF; cdr3_nt: TGTGCCAGCAGGGGGGTAGGGACAGTCGGGCCAACCTACGAGCAGTACTTC
clone_size: few; v_call: TRBV29-1; j_call: TRBJ1-2; d_call: -; cdr3_aa: CSVADPFNGGYTF; cdr3_nt: TGCAGCGTTGCGGACCCGTTTAATGGGGGCTACACCTTC
clone_size: -; v_call: TRBV12-3/TRBV12-4; j_call: TRBJ2-3; d_call: -; cdr3_aa: CASRIGLRSDTQYF; cdr3_nt: TGTGCCAGCAGGATTGGACTAAGGTCAGATACGCAGTATTTT
clone_size: -; v_call: TRBV6-1; j_call: TRBJ1-2; d_call: -; cdr3_aa: CASSDYRRNPSKGYTF; cdr3_nt: TGTGCCAGCAGTGACTATCGGAGGAACCCGTCAAAGGGCTACACCTTC
clone_size: -; v_call: TRBV20-1; j_call: TRBJ2-5; d_call: TRBD2; cdr3_aa: CSALPLGLAGGQGETQYF; cdr3_nt: TGCAGTGCCCTCCCGCTCGGACTAGCGGGGGGCCAGGGGGAGACCCAGTACTTC
clone_size: -; v_call: TRBV11-2; j_call: TRBJ2-1; d_call: TRBD2; cdr3_aa: CASSLGGGLVMKEQFF; cdr3_nt: TGTGCCAGCAGCTTAGGGGGAGGACTAGTCATGAAGGAGCAGTTCTTC
clone_size: few; v_call: TRBV29-1; j_call: TRBJ2-1; d_call: -; cdr3_aa: CSGGAYNEQFF; cdr3_nt: TGCAGCGGGGGGGCTTACAATGAGCAGTTCTTC
clone_size: -; v_call: TRBV6-8; j_call: TRBJ2-7; d_call: -; cdr3_aa: CASSYSHYEQYF; cdr3_nt: TGTGCCAGCAGTTACAGCCACTACGAGCAGTACTTC
clone_size: -; v_call: TRBV4-1; j_call: TRBJ2-7; d_call: TRBD2; cdr3_aa: CASSQLLTSGPSSYEQYF; cdr3_nt: TGCGCCAGCAGCCAACTTCTGACTAGCGGTCCGAGCTCCTACGAGCAGTACTTC
clone_size: -; v_call: TRBV27; j_call: TRBJ1-1; d_call: -; cdr3_aa: CASSFPGRPNTEAFF; cdr3_nt: TGTGCCAGCAGTTTTCCGGGACGACCGAACACTGAAGCTTTCTTT
clone_size: few; v_call: TRBV10-3; j_call: TRBJ1-1; d_call: -; cdr3_aa: CAIRRGGMNTEAFF; cdr3_nt: TGTGCCATCAGGCGGGGGGGGATGAACACTGAAGCTTTCTTT
clone_size: -; v_call: TRBV5-1; j_call: TRBJ2-7; d_call: TRBD1; cdr3_aa: CASSSGTGGAYEQYF; cdr3_nt: TGCGCCAGCAGCTCCGGGACAGGGGGGGCCTACGAGCAGTACTTC
clone_size: -; v_call: TRBV20-1; j_call: TRBJ2-4; d_call: -; cdr3_aa: CSARERGVAAKNIQYF; cdr3_nt: TGCAGTGCTAGAGAGAGGGGGGTGGCGGCCAAAAACATTCAGTACTTC
clone_size: -; v_call: TRBV14; j_call: TRBJ2-7; d_call: TRBD2; cdr3_aa: CASSLRLAGPPYEQYF; cdr3_nt: TGTGCCAGCAGCCTCCGTTTAGCGGGACCACCCTACGAGCAGTACTTC
clone_size: few; v_call: TRBV15; j_call: TRBJ2-7; d_call: -; cdr3_aa: CATSRDEGLEQYF; cdr3_nt: TGTGCCACCAGCAGAGATGAGGGGCTCGAGCAGTACTTC
clone_size: -; v_call: TRBV7-3; j_call: TRBJ2-3; d_call: -; cdr3_aa: CASSLTWADTQYF; cdr3_nt: TGTGCCAGCAGCTTAACATGGGCAGATACGCAGTATTTT
clone_size: many; v_call: TRBV27; j_call: TRBJ1-1; d_call: -; cdr3_aa: CASSMGIGTEAFF; cdr3_nt: TGTGCCAGCAGTATGGGGATTGGCACTGAAGCTTTCTTT
clone_size: -; v_call: TRBV7-9; j_call: TRBJ1-2; d_call: TRBD1; cdr3_aa: CASSVVGTGTVGYTF; cdr3_nt: TGTGCCAGCAGCGTAGTAGGGACAGGGACTGTCGGCTACACCTTC
clone_size: -; v_call: TRBV29-1; j_call: TRBJ2-7; d_call: -; cdr3_aa: CSVEDPSVGQYF; cdr3_nt: TGCAGCGTTGAAGATCCCAGCGTAGGGCAGTACTTC
clone_size: few; v_call: TRBV6-6; j_call: TRBJ2-5; d_call: -; cdr3_aa: CASSLRGMRGYKETQYF; cdr3_nt: TGTGCCAGCAGTCTAAGGGGGATGAGAGGATACAAAGAGACCCAGTACTTC
clone_size: many; v_call: TRBV12-3/TRBV12-4; j_call: TRBJ1-1; d_call: -; cdr3_aa: CASSFPGTEAFF; cdr3_nt: TGTGCCAGCAGTTTTCCTGGGACTGAAGCTTTCTTT
clone_size: few; v_call: TRBV29-1; j_call: TRBJ2-1; d_call: TRBD1; cdr3_aa: CSVADRGPHNEQFF; cdr3_nt: TGCAGCGTTGCTGACAGGGGTCCCCACAATGAGCAGTTCTTC
clone_size: -; v_call: TRBV5-1; j_call: TRBJ2-5; d_call: -; cdr3_aa: CASSWRGFQETQYF; cdr3_nt: TGCGCCAGCAGCTGGCGGGGATTCCAAGAGACCCAGTACTTC
clone_size: -; v_call: TRBV2; j_call: TRBJ2-5; d_call: -; cdr3_aa: CASTRGFSGRETQYF; cdr3_nt: TGTGCCAGCACCAGAGGTTTTAGCGGAAGGGAGACCCAGTACTTC
clone_size: -; v_call: TRBV6-5; j_call: TRBJ1-6; d_call: -; cdr3_aa: CASSEQGTYNLPLHF; cdr3_nt: TGTGCCAGCAGCGAACAGGGCACCTATAATTTACCCCTCCACTTT
clone_size: -; v_call: TRBV20-1; j_call: TRBJ2-7; d_call: TRBD2; cdr3_aa: CSARASGSGRQYF; cdr3_nt: TGCAGTGCTAGGGCTAGCGGGAGCGGGCGGCAGTACTTC
clone_size: -; v_call: TRBV19; j_call: TRBJ1-2; d_call: -; cdr3_aa: CASSIPGNYGYTF; cdr3_nt: TGTGCCAGTAGTATCCCGGGGAACTATGGCTACACCTTC
clone_size: -; v_call: TRBV12-3/TRBV12-4; j_call: TRBJ2-7; d_call: -; cdr3_aa: CASSTDRRALIRGQYF; cdr3_nt: TGTGCCAGCAGTACGGACAGGAGGGCGTTAATAAGAGGGCAGTACTTC
clone_size: -; v_call: TRBV6-6; j_call: TRBJ2-1; d_call: -; cdr3_aa: CTSSYAGSSYNEQFF; cdr3_nt: TGTACCAGCAGTTACGCGGGGAGCTCCTACAATGAGCAGTTCTTC
clone_size: few; v_call: TRBV20-1; j_call: TRBJ2-7; d_call: TRBD2; cdr3_aa: CSAETSGRGSYEQYF; cdr3_nt: TGCAGTGCCGAAACTAGCGGGAGGGGTTCCTACGAGCAGTACTTC
clone_size: -; v_call: TRBV18; j_call: TRBJ2-7; d_call: -; cdr3_aa: CASSPLGGSSYNEQYF; cdr3_nt: TGTGCCAGCTCGCCCCTCGGTGGGAGCTCCTACAATGAGCAGTACTTC
clone_size: -; v_call: TRBV7-2; j_call: TRBJ2-1; d_call: TRBD2; cdr3_aa: CASSLRRLAGPSWDEQFF; cdr3_nt: TGTGCCAGCAGCCTAAGAAGACTAGCGGGGCCCTCTTGGGATGAGCAGTTCTTC
clone_size: few; v_call: TRBV7-3; j_call: TRBJ2-7; d_call: -; cdr3_aa: CASSLNPGPYEQYF; cdr3_nt: TGCGCCAGCAGCTTGAACCCGGGGCCCTACGAGCAGTACTTC
clone_size: -; v_call: TRBV20-1; j_call: TRBJ2-7; d_call: -; cdr3_aa: CSAAVGGSYEQYF; cdr3_nt: TGCAGTGCGGCGGTGGGGGGCTCCTACGAGCAGTACTTC
clone_size: few; v_call: TRBV3-1; j_call: TRBJ2-5; d_call: -; cdr3_aa: CASSQARTPRETQYF; cdr3_nt: TGTGCCAGCAGCCAAGCTCGGACCCCCCGGGAGACCCAGTACTTC
clone_size: -; v_call: TRBV5-1; j_call: TRBJ2-7; d_call: -; cdr3_aa: CASSFAIARRDYEQYF; cdr3_nt: TGCGCCAGCAGCTTTGCTATCGCGCGGAGGGACTACGAGCAGTACTTC
clone_size: few; v_call: TRBV7-3; j_call: TRBJ2-6; d_call: -; cdr3_aa: CASSPRVPGANVLTF; cdr3_nt: TGTGCCAGCAGCCCCAGGGTTCCCGGGGCCAACGTCCTGACTTTC
clone_size: -; v_call: TRBV29-1; j_call: TRBJ1-1; d_call: -; cdr3_aa: CSVISRGNTEAFF; cdr3_nt: TGCAGCGTCATAAGCCGGGGGAACACTGAAGCTTTCTTT
clone_size: -; v_call: TRBV14; j_call: TRBJ1-2; d_call: -; cdr3_aa: CASSLIRGASDYGYTF; cdr3_nt: TGTGCCAGCAGCCTGATCCGGGGGGCTAGCGACTATGGCTACACCTTC
clone_size: -; v_call: TRBV7-3; j_call: TRBJ2-1; d_call: -; cdr3_aa: CASSPGVDEQFF; cdr3_nt: TGTGCCAGCAGCCCCGGGGTCGATGAGCAGTTCTTC
clone_size: few; v_call: TRBV7-9; j_call: TRBJ1-6; d_call: -; cdr3_aa: CASSSRGGLAPLHF; cdr3_nt: TGTGCCAGCAGCTCCCGGGGAGGTCTCGCACCCCTCCACTTT
clone_size: -; v_call: TRBV30; j_call: TRBJ1-5; d_call: -; cdr3_aa: CAWSVKGGTQPQHF; cdr3_nt: TGTGCCTGGAGTGTAAAAGGAGGGACTCAGCCCCAGCATTTT
clone_size: -; v_call: TRBV3-1; j_call: TRBJ2-1; d_call: -; cdr3_aa: CASSQLTKEQDPHRIYNEQFF; cdr3_nt: TGTGCCAGCAGCCAATTAACGAAGGAACAGGATCCCCACCGAATATACAATGAGCAGTTCTTC
clone_size: -; v_call: TRBV12-3/TRBV12-4; j_call: TRBJ1-6; d_call: TRBD1; cdr3_aa: CASSFILSGQINSPLHF; cdr3_nt: TGTGCCAGCAGTTTTATCCTATCGGGACAGATAAATTCACCCCTCCACTTT
clone_size: -; v_call: TRBV6-5; j_call: TRBJ2-3; d_call: -; cdr3_aa: CASSYQIVDTQYF; cdr3_nt: TGTGCCAGCAGTTACCAAATCGTAGATACGCAGTATTTT
clone_size: -; v_call: TRBV12-3/TRBV12-4; j_call: TRBJ2-3; d_call: TRBD2; cdr3_aa: CASTKLAGALSTDTQYF; cdr3_nt: TGTGCCAGCACAAAACTAGCGGGAGCTCTTAGCACAGATACGCAGTATTTT